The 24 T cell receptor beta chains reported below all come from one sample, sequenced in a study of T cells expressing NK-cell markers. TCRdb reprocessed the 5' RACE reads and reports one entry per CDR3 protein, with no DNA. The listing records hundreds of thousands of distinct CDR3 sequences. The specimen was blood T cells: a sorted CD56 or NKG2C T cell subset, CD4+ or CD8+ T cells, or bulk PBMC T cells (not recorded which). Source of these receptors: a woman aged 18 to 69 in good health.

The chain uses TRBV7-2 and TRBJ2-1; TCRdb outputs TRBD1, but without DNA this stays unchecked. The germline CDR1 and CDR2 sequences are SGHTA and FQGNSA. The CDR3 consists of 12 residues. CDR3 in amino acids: CATGSTYNEQFF.

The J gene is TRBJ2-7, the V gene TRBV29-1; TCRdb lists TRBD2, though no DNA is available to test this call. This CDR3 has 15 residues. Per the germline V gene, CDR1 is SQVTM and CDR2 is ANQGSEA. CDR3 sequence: CSVEGREGRFYEQYF.

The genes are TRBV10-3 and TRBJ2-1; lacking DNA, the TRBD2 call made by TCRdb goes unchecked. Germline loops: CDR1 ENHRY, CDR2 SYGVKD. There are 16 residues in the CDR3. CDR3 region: CAISESLTLVSNEQFF.

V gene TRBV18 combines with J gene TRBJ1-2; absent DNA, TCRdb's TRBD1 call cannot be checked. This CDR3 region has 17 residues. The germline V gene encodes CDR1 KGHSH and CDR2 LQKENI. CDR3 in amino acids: CASSPRIRGTGIYGYTF.

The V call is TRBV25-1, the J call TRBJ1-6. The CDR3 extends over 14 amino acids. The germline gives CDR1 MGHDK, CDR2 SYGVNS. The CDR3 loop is CASSEYGEGSPLHF.

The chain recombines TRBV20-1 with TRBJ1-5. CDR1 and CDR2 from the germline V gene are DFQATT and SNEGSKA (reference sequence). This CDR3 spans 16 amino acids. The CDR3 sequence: CSARAGGGYSNQPQHF.

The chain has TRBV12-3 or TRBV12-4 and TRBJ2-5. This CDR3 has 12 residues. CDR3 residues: CASSFSEETQYF.

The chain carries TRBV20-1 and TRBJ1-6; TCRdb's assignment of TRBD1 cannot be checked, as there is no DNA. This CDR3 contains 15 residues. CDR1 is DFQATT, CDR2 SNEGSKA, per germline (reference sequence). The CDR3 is CSAKPSGDTNSPLHF.

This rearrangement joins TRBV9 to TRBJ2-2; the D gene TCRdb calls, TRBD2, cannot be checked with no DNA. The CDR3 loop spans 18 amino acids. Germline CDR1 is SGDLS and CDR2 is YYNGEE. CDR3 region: CASSVGLAGETITGELFF.

The CDR3 loop reads CSASDQGTARYNEQFF. This chain uses TRBV20-1 with TRBJ2-1; checking the TCRdb D call of TRBD1 is not possible without DNA. The CDR3 runs to 16 residues. Germline V lookup: CDR1 DFQATT, CDR2 SNEGSKA (reference sequence).

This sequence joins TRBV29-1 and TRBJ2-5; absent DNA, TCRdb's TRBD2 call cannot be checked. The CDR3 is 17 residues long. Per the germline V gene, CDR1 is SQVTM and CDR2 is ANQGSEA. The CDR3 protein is CSVDGTSGRAAGETQYF.

The CDR3: CASSPSLGLPSSYNEQFF. This chain links TRBV27 with TRBJ2-1; the TCRdb D gene call, TRBD2, has no DNA to confirm it. This CDR3 comprises 18 residues. Germline V CDR1 and CDR2: MNHEY, SMNVEV (reference sequence).

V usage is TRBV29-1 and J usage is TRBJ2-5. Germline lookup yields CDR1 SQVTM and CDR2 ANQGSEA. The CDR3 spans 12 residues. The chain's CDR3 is CSVGSAQETQYF.

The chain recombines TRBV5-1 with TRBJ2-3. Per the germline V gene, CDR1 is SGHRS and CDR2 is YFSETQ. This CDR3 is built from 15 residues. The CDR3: CASSLTGIGADTQYF. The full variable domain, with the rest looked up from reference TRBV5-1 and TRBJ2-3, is KAGVTQTPRYLIKTRGQQVTLSCSPISGHRSVSWYQQTPGQGLQFLFEYFSETQRNKGNFPGRFSGRQFSNSRSEMNVSTLELGDSALYLCASSLTGIGADTQYFGPGTRLTVL.

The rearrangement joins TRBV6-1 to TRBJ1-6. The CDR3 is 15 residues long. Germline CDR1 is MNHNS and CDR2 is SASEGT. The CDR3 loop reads CASSPPGLSYSPLHF.

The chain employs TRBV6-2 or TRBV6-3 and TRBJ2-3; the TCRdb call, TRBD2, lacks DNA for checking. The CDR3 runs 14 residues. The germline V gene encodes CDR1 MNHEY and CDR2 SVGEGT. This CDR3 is CASSRGGDEDTQYF.

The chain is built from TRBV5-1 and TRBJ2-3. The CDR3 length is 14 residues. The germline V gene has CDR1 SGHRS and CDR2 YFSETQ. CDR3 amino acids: CASSSPSGTDTQYF.

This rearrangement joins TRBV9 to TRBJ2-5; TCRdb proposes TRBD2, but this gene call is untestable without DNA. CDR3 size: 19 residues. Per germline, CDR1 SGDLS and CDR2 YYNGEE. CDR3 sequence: CASSPDPLAGRASQETQYF.

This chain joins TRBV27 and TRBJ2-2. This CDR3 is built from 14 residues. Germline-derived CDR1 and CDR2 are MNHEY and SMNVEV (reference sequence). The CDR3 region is CASSLSRVTGELFF.

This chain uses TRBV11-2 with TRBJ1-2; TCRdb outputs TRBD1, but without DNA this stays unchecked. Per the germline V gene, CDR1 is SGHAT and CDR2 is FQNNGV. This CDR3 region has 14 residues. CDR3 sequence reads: CASSLSTGVDGYTF.

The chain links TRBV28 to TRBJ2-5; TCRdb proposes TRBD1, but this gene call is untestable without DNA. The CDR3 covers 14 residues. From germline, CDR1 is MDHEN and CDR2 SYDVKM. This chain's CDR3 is CASSRRAGEETQYF.

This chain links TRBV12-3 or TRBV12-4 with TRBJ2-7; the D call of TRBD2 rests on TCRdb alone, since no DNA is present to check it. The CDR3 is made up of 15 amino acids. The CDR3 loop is CASSGIAGVTYEQYF.

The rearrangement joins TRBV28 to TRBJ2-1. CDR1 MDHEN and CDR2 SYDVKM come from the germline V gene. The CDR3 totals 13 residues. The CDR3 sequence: CASSLGPSNEQFF.

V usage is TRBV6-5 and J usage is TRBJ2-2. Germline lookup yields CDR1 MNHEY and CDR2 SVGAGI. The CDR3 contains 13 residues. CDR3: CASSNRLAGELFF.